Below, 17 T cell receptor beta chains from the same sample are listed, as sequenced in a study of T cell repertoires in cytomegalovirus infection. MiXCR, applied by TCRdb to the reads, yields one record per CDR3 protein. The sample lists 490,000 or so distinct CDR3 sequences; roughly 12% were seen once. The sequenced sample consisted of PBMCs. Receptor source: a human donor in good health (CMV status not recorded). Some clones in this sample may be carry-over from other donors' samples.

This clonotype was seen repeatedly, ten times or more. V and J are TRBV10-3 and TRBJ1-1; TRBD1 might be the D (6 bases). Germline assignment: CDR1 ENHRY and CDR2 SYGVKD. V was shortened by 0 bases and J by 5 bases, with 10 bases between the two germline ends. This CDR3 is 14 amino acids long. This chain's CDR3 is CAISESKGETEAFF. CDR3 DNA: TGTGCCATCAGTGAGTCGAAGGGGGAGACTGAAGCTTTCTTT.

In this sample, this clonotype turned up many times. CDR3 amino acids: CASSPRPGGVPELFF. CDR3 DNA: TGTGCCAGCAGCCCTCGTCCAGGGGGCGTACCGGAGCTGTTTTTT. The rearrangement uses TRBV28 and TRBJ2-2; 8 bases align to TRBD1. The CDR3 spans 15 residues. V was pared by 6 bases and J by 10 bases, with 13 bases of the junction left unmatched. CDR1 is MDHEN and CDR2 is SYDVKM in the germline V gene.

This clonotype was counted ten times or more. The V and J genes are TRBV5-1 and TRBJ2-2; D remains ambiguous. This CDR3 comprises 12 residues. Per germline, CDR1 SGHRS and CDR2 YFSETQ. Trimming stripped 6 bases from V and 2 bases from J, with 5 bases between. The CDR3 here is CASTFNTGELFF. In DNA, the CDR3 is TGCGCCAGCACCTTCAACACCGGGGAGCTGTTTTTT.

The chain combines TRBV15 with TRBJ2-2; the D call may be TRBD1 or TRBD2 (5 bases each). In germline, CDR1 is LNHNV, CDR2 YYDKDF (reference sequence). V lost 8 bases and J 1 base, leaving 11 bases between the germline ends. The CDR3 runs to 14 residues. The CDR3 protein is CATVGTRNTGELFF. CDR3 DNA sequence: TGTGCCACCGTGGGGACGCGGAACACCGGGGAGCTGTTTTTT.

Many counts were recorded for this clonotype. The CDR3 sequence is CASSQASDSTGELFF. The CDR3 DNA follows: TGTGCCAGCAGCCAAGCCTCCGACAGCACCGGGGAGCTGTTTTTT. V usage is TRBV4-2 and J usage is TRBJ2-2; D possibly corresponds to TRBD1 (5 bases). Between the trimmed V and J ends, which lost 1 base and 4 bases, there was a span of 10 bases. The germline gives CDR1 LGHNA, CDR2 YNFKEQ. The CDR3 is 15 residues long.

In its sample, this clonotype was seen many times. V and J are TRBV6-1 and TRBJ1-5, with D unresolved. Germline lookup yields CDR1 MNHNS and CDR2 SASEGT. V was trimmed by 6 bases and J by 5 bases, leaving 8 bases between them. The CDR3 is made up of 12 amino acids. CDR3 loop: CASRPSDQPQHF. DNA of the CDR3: TGTGCCAGCAGACCCTCGGATCAGCCCCAGCATTTT.

This clonotype has only one observation. Germline and junction disagree at one end, which may indicate a read error. This chain uses TRBV20-1 with TRBJ2-3; 10 bases match TRBD2. The CDR3 covers 15 residues. CDR1 is DFQATT, CDR2 SNEGSKA, per germline (reference sequence). CDR3 coding DNA: TGCAGTGCTAGCCGGACTAGCGGCCGCACAGATACGCAGTGTTTT. Amino acid sequence: CSASRTSGRTDTQCF.

This clonotype was seen a handful of times. The chain employs TRBV19 and TRBJ2-1; TRBD2 agrees at 7 bases. V shed 1 base, J shed 9 bases, and the junction held 6 bases outside the gene matches. The CDR3 consists of 14 residues. The germline V gene has CDR1 LNHDA and CDR2 SQIVND (reference sequence). The CDR3: CASSIVRGGGEQFF. The DNA for the CDR3 is TGTGCCAGTAGTATAGTCCGGGGCGGGGGTGAGCAGTTCTTC.

This clonotype was detected many times. The chain has TRBV6-1 and TRBJ2-3; maybe TRBD1 (6 bases). V was shortened by 9 bases and J by 1 base, with 11 bases between the two germline ends. CDR1 is MNHNS, CDR2 SASEGT, per germline. The length of the CDR3 is 13 residues. The CDR3 sequence is CASIGQRTDTQYF. For the CDR3, the DNA is TGTGCCAGTATCGGACAGCGCACAGATACGCAGTATTTT.

This clonotype appeared many times. The chain's CDR3 is CASSENYQGLNTGELFF. The CDR3 DNA follows: TGTGCCAGCAGTGAAAACTATCAGGGGTTGAACACCGGGGAGCTGTTTTTT. The genes are TRBV2 and TRBJ2-2, with a tentative D call TRBD1 (6 bases). This CDR3 region has 17 residues. V was trimmed by 2 bases and J by 1 base, leaving 14 bases between them. Germline CDR1 reads SNHLY; CDR2 reads FYNNEI. Combining the CDR3 with reference TRBV2 and TRBJ2-2 gives the whole variable domain EPEVTQTPSHQVTQMGQEVILRCVPISNHLYFYWYRQILGQKVEFLVSFYNNEISEKSEIFDDQFSVERPDGSNFTLKIRSTKLEDSAMYFCASSENYQGLNTGELFFGEGSRLTVL.

This clonotype was observed a few times. The chain carries TRBV18 and TRBJ2-6, with D possibly matching TRBD2 (5 bases). The CDR3 is 15 residues long. The V end was cut by 0 bases, the J end by 3 bases, with 6 bases between. Germline CDR1 is KGHSH and CDR2 is LQKENI. CDR3 in DNA: TGTGCCAGCTCACCACCCGGGAATGGGGCCAACGTCCTGACTTTC. Protein product: CASSPPGNGANVLTF.

This chain uses TRBV19 with TRBJ1-2, with unresolved D. The CDR3 runs 13 residues. V was pared by 9 bases and J by 5 bases, with 16 bases between. Germline CDR1 LNHDA, CDR2 SQIVND (reference sequence). The CDR3 nucleotides read TGTGCCAGCGCGGACGAACAATCTTATGGCTACACCTTC. It yields the protein CASADEQSYGYTF.

This clonotype has a count of ten or more. The genes are TRBV28 and TRBJ1-1; 9 nucleotides line up with TRBD1. This CDR3 is built from 15 residues. V lost 5 bases, J lost 6 bases, and 10 bases stayed unmatched. Germline V lookup: CDR1 MDHEN, CDR2 SYDVKM. CDR3 protein: CASSTRDRAGAEAFF. The CDR3 coding sequence is TGTGCCAGCAGTACCCGGGACAGGGCGGGGGCTGAAGCTTTCTTT.

The chain combines TRBV5-5 with TRBJ1-4; D possibly corresponds to TRBD1 (5 bases). The germline V and J ends were trimmed by 0 bases and 6 bases, with 9 bases remaining between them. The germline V gene encodes CDR1 SGHKS and CDR2 YYEKEE (reference sequence). The CDR3 loop spans 14 amino acids. CDR3 residues: CASSLGQRDEKLFF. The CDR3 coding sequence is TGTGCCAGCAGCTTGGGACAGAGGGATGAAAAACTGTTTTTT.

The rearrangement links TRBV28 to TRBJ1-3, with TRBD1 matching over 8 bases. Germline values: CDR1 MDHEN, CDR2 SYDVKM. CDR3 size: 18 residues. V lost 5 bases to trimming and J lost 0 bases; unmatched junction nucleotides: 12. As DNA, the CDR3 is TGTGCCAGCAGTCGGTCCGTCAGGACAGGGAGCTCTGGAAACACCATATATTTT. Protein sequence: CASSRSVRTGSSGNTIYF.

The V call is TRBV6-1, the J call TRBJ2-7; D may be TRBD1 (6 bases). Per the germline V gene, CDR1 is MNHNS and CDR2 is SASEGT. CDR3 length equals 16 residues. V lost 2 bases and J 3 bases, leaving 17 bases between the germline ends. The CDR3 region has the DNA TGTGCCAGCAGTGAATGGGGGCCAGGGGAGAGCTACGAGCAGTACTTC. Translation gives CASSEWGPGESYEQYF.

The V gene is TRBV6-1, the J gene TRBJ2-5; unclear D gene. This CDR3 has 11 amino acids. V lost 7 bases and J lost 7, with 10 bases in between. The germline gives CDR1 MNHNS, CDR2 SASEGT. The CDR3 coding sequence is TGTGCCAGCAACCCGCTCCGGACCCAGTACTTC. Its translation is CASNPLRTQYF.